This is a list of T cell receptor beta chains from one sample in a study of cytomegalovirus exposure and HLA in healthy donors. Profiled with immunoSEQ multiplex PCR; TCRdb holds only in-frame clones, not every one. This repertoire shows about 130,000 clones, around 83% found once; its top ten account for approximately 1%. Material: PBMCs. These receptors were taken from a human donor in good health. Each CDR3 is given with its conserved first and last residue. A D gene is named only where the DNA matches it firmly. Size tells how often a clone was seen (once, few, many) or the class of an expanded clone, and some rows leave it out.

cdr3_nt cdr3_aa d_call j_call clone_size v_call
TGTGCTTCTACAGGGTCCTATCAGCCCCAGCATTTT CASTGSYQPQHF NA TRBJ1-5 NA TRBV19
TGTGCCAGCTCACCAGAGGGTAGCGGGCTCCACAATGAGCAGTTCTTC CASSPEGSGLHNEQFF TRBD2 TRBJ2-1 NA TRBV18
TGTGCCAGCAGAGGCAGGGGCCAATACAATCAGCCCCAGCATTTT CASRGRGQYNQPQHF NA TRBJ1-5 NA TRBV6-1
TGTGCCAGCTCACCGCCGGTCGCGCGGTCTAGCACAGATACGCAGTATTTT CASSPPVARSSTDTQYF NA TRBJ2-3 NA TRBV18
TGTGCCAGCAGCTCCTGGGAGGCCAGCTCCTACAATGAGCAGTTCTTC CASSSWEASSYNEQFF NA TRBJ2-1 NA TRBV7-8
TGTGCCAGCAGCCAATCGACTAGAGGGGTCTACAATGAGCAGTTCTTC CASSQSTRGVYNEQFF NA TRBJ2-1 NA TRBV4-2
TGTGCCAGCAGTTTAGGGTCGGGGACTGAAGCTTTCTTT CASSLGSGTEAFF NA TRBJ1-1 NA TRBV27
TGTGCCAGCAGCCAGGAGGGGAGGGCCTACAATGAGCAGTTCTTC CASSQEGRAYNEQFF TRBD2 TRBJ2-1 few TRBV7-6
TGCAGCGTTGATGGGCTTGCGAATGAGCAGTTCTTC CSVDGLANEQFF NA TRBJ2-1 NA TRBV29-1
TGCGCCAGCAGCCAAGATCCCTTTGGGGGGACTGAAGCTTTCTTT CASSQDPFGGTEAFF NA TRBJ1-1 few TRBV4-1
TGTGCCAGCAAGGGAGCGGGCGCTAGCACAGATACGCAGTATTTT CASKGAGASTDTQYF NA TRBJ2-3 NA TRBV6-6
TGTGCCAGCAGTGAAGCGGTCAGGGTCTACTATGGCTACACCTTC CASSEAVRVYYGYTF NA TRBJ1-2 NA TRBV6-1
TGTGCCAGCAGCGGTACTACTTCCTACCAAGAGACCCAGTACTTC CASSGTTSYQETQYF NA TRBJ2-5 NA TRBV7-9
TGTGCCAGCAGCTTAACAGGGAATACTGGAAACACCATATATTTT CASSLTGNTGNTIYF NA TRBJ1-3 NA TRBV7-9
TGCGCCAGCAGCCCGGGAGCGACGGATCAGCCCCAGCATTTT CASSPGATDQPQHF NA TRBJ1-5 once TRBV5-1
TGTGCCAGCAGCTGGGGAAGTGGGGGGACTTCTGGTCTGTACTTC CASSWGSGGTSGLYF NA TRBJ2-7 NA TRBV11-2
TGTGCCAGCAGCTTATCAGATAACACTGAAGCTTTCTTT CASSLSDNTEAFF NA TRBJ1-1 few TRBV11-1
TGTTCCAGCAGCGCAGGGGTAAATGGCTACACCTTC CSSSAGVNGYTF NA TRBJ1-2 NA TRBV7-9
TGTGCCAGCAGCAGCAGTACAGACACTGAAGCTTTCTTT CASSSSTDTEAFF NA TRBJ1-1 NA TRBV7-3
TGCGCCAGCAGCCCTCAAGAGACCCAGTACTTC CASSPQETQYF NA TRBJ2-5 NA TRBV5-1
TGCGCCAGCAGCCGAGTCGAGACAGGCTATGGCTACACCTTC CASSRVETGYGYTF NA TRBJ1-2 NA TRBV4-1
TGTGCCAGCAGCCAAGCCGGCACTAGCGATGAGCAGTTCTTC CASSQAGTSDEQFF TRBD2 TRBJ2-1 NA TRBV4-2
TGTGCCAGCAATTTACCCGGTGGGCATGAGCAGTTCTTC CASNLPGGHEQFF NA TRBJ2-1 NA TRBV9
TGTGCCAGCAGCGCAGGGGGGTTCCAACTAGCTAACTATGGCTACACCTTC CASSAGGFQLANYGYTF TRBD1 TRBJ1-2 NA TRBV9
TGCGCCAGCAGCTACGGACTAGCGGGGGGGGATACGCAGTATTTT CASSYGLAGGDTQYF TRBD2 TRBJ2-3 NA TRBV5-1
TGTGCCAGCAGCTTACCGGGGGACACTGAAGCTTTCTTT CASSLPGDTEAFF NA TRBJ1-1 NA TRBV7-9
TGCGCCAGCAGCCAAGATGGCAGGGGTAACTATGGCTACACCTTC CASSQDGRGNYGYTF NA TRBJ1-2 NA TRBV4-1
TGTGCCAGCAGCGTTTCGGGGGTTACCTATGGCTACACCTTC CASSVSGVTYGYTF NA TRBJ1-2 NA TRBV9
TGTGCCAGCAGGCTCGGACAAGCTTTTTATGAAAAACTGTTTTTT CASRLGQAFYEKLFF NA TRBJ1-4 once TRBV27
TGTGCCAGCAGTGATTATAGAGCTAACTATGGCTACACCTTC CASSDYRANYGYTF NA TRBJ1-2 NA TRBV6-1
TGTGCCAGCAGCGTAGGGGGACAGGGATTTTCCGGGGAGCTGTTTTTT CASSVGGQGFSGELFF TRBD1 TRBJ2-2 once TRBV9
TGTGCCAGCAGCTTGCCCGGAGGGGAGAGAAACACCATATATTTT CASSLPGGERNTIYF NA TRBJ1-3 few TRBV5-6
TGTGCCAGCAGCTTCAGAGTGGGGGACAGGGGGCCCGGGGAGCTGTTTTTT CASSFRVGDRGPGELFF TRBD1 TRBJ2-2 NA TRBV7-6
TGTGCCAGCATTCGGGGGAACACTGAAGCTTTCTTT CASIRGNTEAFF NA TRBJ1-1 few TRBV2
TGTGCCAGCAGGCTAACAGGGTTCGACACCGGGGAGCTGTTTTTT CASRLTGFDTGELFF NA TRBJ2-2 NA TRBV11-2
TGTGCCAGCAGTTCACAGGGACACGAGCAGTACTTC CASSSQGHEQYF NA TRBJ2-7 NA TRBV28
TGCGCCAGCAGCGCGCAGGTTCTTGCTTACAATGAGCAGTTCTTC CASSAQVLAYNEQFF NA TRBJ2-1 NA TRBV5-1
TGCGCCACCACCTTCGAACCGGGACAGCTCAATCAGCCCCAGCATTTT CATTFEPGQLNQPQHF TRBD1 TRBJ1-5 NA TRBV4-1
TGTGCCAGCAGCTTGTGGGAGAATCGCCCCCAGCATTTT CASSLWENRPQHF NA TRBJ1-5 NA TRBV5-6
TGTGCCAGCAGTTTGGAGGGTTGGAACTATGGCTACACCTTC CASSLEGWNYGYTF NA TRBJ1-2 NA TRBV28
TGCGCCAGCAGTCCTGGACTAGTCCGCGGGGGGGAGGAGACCCAGTACTTC CASSPGLVRGGEETQYF TRBD2 TRBJ2-5 once TRBV10-1
TGTGCCAGCAGTTACCGGGAAAAACTGTTTTTT CASSYREKLFF NA TRBJ1-4 NA TRBV6-1
TGTGCCAGCAGTTTTGCCAGTGAGCAGTACTTC CASSFASEQYF NA TRBJ2-7 NA TRBV27
TGTGCCAGCAGGGCGAGGCCCCTCAGCTCCTACAATGAGCAGTTCTTC CASRARPLSSYNEQFF NA TRBJ2-1 NA TRBV2
TGTGCCAGCAGCTTGGGATTCGGGACAGGGATCACCACCGGGGAGCTGTTTTTT CASSLGFGTGITTGELFF TRBD1 TRBJ2-2 NA TRBV5-5
TGTGCCAGTAGTATCAAGGGGCTTGAAAACACCATATATTTT CASSIKGLENTIYF NA TRBJ1-3 NA TRBV19
TGTGCCAGCAGTTCGGACAGGGTATACCCATACGAGCAGTACTTC CASSSDRVYPYEQYF TRBD1 TRBJ2-7 NA TRBV25-1
TGTGCCAGCACTCGGGGCGGGGGAGAATCCTACGAGCAGTACTTC CASTRGGGESYEQYF TRBD2 TRBJ2-7 NA TRBV27
TGTGCCAGCAGCTCCCGGGACAGGGAACTCTACGAGCAGTACTTC CASSSRDRELYEQYF TRBD1 TRBJ2-7 NA TRBV13
TGTGCCAGCACCGATATGCGGGGGGGAAGAACCGGGGAGCTGTTTTTT CASTDMRGGRTGELFF TRBD2 TRBJ2-2 NA TRBV7-9
TGCGCCAGCAGCCACCCCAGGGGGACTAATGAAAAACTGTTTTTT CASSHPRGTNEKLFF TRBD1 TRBJ1-4 NA TRBV4-1
TGTGCCAGCAGTGACCAATTGTATACGCAGTATTTT CASSDQLYTQYF NA TRBJ2-3 NA TRBV25-1
TGTGCCAGCAGTTACTCAACGGGTGAGACCCAGTACTTC CASSYSTGETQYF NA TRBJ2-5 NA TRBV6-5